This T cell receptor beta chain is drawn from a study of blood T cell repertoires in COVID-19. This clone was recorded once. In germline, CDR1 is LGHDT, CDR2 YNNKEL (reference sequence). The CDR3 contains 14 residues. The ends were cut back, 4 bases at V and 1 base at J, with 10 bases in the middle. Libraries were prepared by immunoSEQ multiplex PCR; TCRdb keeps only in-frame clonotypes and omits some of them. The table shows some 200,000 clones, with 81% occurring only once. The V gene is TRBV3-1 (or the pseudogene TRBV3-2), the J gene TRBJ1-1; D is unclear. Sequencing was performed on PBMCs or T cells enriched from blood (not recorded which). The receptor comes from a woman between 45 and 65 years old with acute COVID-19. The CDR3: CASSLGAGNTEAFF. CDR3 nucleotide sequence: TGTGCCAGCAGCCTAGGAGCCGGGAACACTGAAGCTTTCTTT.